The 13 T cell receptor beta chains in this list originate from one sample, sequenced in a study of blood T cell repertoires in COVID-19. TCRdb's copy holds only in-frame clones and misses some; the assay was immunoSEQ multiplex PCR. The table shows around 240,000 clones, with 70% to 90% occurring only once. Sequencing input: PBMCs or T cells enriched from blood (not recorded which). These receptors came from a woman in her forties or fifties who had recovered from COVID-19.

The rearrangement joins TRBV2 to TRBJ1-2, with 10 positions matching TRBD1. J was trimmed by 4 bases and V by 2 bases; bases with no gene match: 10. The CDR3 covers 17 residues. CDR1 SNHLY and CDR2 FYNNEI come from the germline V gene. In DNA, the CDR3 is TGTGCCAGCAGTGAAACGCTAGGGGACAGGGGACCCTATGGCTACACCTTC. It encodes CASSETLGDRGPYGYTF.

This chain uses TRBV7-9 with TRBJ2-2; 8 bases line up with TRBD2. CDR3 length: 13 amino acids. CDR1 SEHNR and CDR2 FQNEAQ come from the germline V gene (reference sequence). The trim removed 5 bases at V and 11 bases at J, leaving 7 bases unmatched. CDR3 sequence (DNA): TGTGCCAGCAGCCCGTCAGCGGGAGTAGAGCTGTTTTTT. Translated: CASSPSAGVELFF.

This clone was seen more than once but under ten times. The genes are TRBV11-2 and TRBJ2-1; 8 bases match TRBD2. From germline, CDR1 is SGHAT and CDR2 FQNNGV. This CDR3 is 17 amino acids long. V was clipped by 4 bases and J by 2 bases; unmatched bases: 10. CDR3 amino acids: CASSSPPGGRPYNEQFF. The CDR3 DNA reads TGTGCCAGCAGCTCCCCCCCTGGCGGGAGGCCCTACAATGAGCAGTTCTTC.

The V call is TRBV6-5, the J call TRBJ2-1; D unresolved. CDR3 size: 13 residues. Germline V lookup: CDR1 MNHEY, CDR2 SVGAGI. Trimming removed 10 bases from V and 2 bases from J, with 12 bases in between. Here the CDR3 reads CANVMGAYNEQFF. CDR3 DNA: TGTGCCAACGTTATGGGCGCCTACAATGAGCAGTTCTTC.

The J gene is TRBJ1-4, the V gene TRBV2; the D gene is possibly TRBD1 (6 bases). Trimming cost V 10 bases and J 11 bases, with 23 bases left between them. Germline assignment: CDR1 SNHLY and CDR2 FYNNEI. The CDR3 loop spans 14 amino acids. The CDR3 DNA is TGTGCCACCACGGGATCGGGGGGGCGCGTTAAACTGTTTTTT. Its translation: CATTGSGGRVKLFF.

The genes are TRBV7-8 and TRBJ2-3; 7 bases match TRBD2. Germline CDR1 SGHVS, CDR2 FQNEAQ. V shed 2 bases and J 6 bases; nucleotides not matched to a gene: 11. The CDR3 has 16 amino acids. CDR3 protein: CASSLYPAGSSDTQYF. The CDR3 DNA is TGTGCCAGCAGCTTATATCCAGCGGGAAGTTCGGATACGCAGTATTTT.

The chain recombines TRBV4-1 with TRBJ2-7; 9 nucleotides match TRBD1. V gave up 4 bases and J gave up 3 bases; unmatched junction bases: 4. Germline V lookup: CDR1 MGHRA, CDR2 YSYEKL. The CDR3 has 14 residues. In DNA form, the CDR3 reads TGCGCCAGCAGCCTCCGGACAGGGGACTACGAGCAGTACTTC. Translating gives CASSLRTGDYEQYF.

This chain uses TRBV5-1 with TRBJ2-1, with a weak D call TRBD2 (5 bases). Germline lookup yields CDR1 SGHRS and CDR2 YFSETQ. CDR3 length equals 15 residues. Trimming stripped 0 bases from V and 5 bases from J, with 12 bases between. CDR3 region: CASSLERESHNEQFF. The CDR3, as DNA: TGCGCCAGCAGCTTGGAAAGGGAGAGCCACAATGAGCAGTTCTTC.

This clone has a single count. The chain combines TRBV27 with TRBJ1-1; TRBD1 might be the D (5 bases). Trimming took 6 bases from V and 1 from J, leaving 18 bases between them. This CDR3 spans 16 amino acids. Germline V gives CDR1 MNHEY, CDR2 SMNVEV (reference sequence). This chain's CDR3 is CASSFIAGFRNTEAFF. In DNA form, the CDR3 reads TGTGCCAGCAGCTTTATCGCAGGGTTTCGGAACACTGAAGCTTTCTTT.

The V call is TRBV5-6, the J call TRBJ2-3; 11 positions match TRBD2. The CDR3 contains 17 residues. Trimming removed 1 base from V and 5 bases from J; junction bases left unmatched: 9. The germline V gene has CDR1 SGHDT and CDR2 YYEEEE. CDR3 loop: CASSLTWKLAGVDTQYF. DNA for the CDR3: TGTGCCAGCAGCTTGACTTGGAAACTAGCGGGAGTAGATACGCAGTATTTT.

CDR3 residues: CASSSRDRGPSGYF. CDR3 coding DNA: TGTGCCAGCAGCTCACGGGACAGGGGACCCTCTGGGTACTTC. The chain combines TRBV7-2 with TRBJ2-5, with TRBD1 identical over 10 bases. Per germline, CDR1 SGHTA and CDR2 FQGNSA. The CDR3 covers 14 residues. V was pared by 4 bases and J by 13 bases, with 12 bases of the junction left unmatched.

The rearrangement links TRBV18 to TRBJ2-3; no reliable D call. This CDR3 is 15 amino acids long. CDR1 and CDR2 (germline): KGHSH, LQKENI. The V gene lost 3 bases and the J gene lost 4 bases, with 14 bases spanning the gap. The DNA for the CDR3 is TGTGCCAGCTCACCCCAGCTAGACTCCGCAGATACGCAGTATTTT. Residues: CASSPQLDSADTQYF.

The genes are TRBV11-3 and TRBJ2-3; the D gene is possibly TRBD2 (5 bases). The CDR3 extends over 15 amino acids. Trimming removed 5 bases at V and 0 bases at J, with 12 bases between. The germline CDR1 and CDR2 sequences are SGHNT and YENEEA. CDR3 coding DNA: TGTGCCAGCAGCGATAGCGCATCTAGCACAGATACGCAGTATTTT. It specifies CASSDSASSTDTQYF.